This T cell receptor beta chain came from a study of beta chain features in type 1 diabetes. Findings and limits, study-wide: Unsettled here was the matter of whether HLA type influences TCRB rearrangement.

Expressed TCRB transcripts were sequenced because the entire RNA isolate underwent reverse transcription. Assay: immunoSEQ multiplex PCR; the TCRdb copy retains only in-frame clones and omits some. The table has 300,000 to 350,000 clones, roughly a fifth seen once. CD4+ naive, central memory, regulatory and stem cell-like memory subsets were isolated by sorting on CD45RO/CCR7/CD25/CD127/CD95/CD27. The table lists this clone with a few counts. Its antigen is undetermined. This TCR was sampled from a woman aged 18-29 years in good health. The source material was naive CD4+ T cells from blood.

The CDR3 DNA follows: TGTGCCAGCAGTGACGAACCAGACTCCTACAATGAGCAGTTCTTC. Amino acid sequence: CASSDEPDSYNEQFF. V is TRBV2 and J is TRBJ2-1; the D is unclear. This CDR3 has 15 amino acids. V lost 3 bases and J lost 0, with 9 bases in between. The germline V gene encodes CDR1 SNHLY and CDR2 FYNNEI.